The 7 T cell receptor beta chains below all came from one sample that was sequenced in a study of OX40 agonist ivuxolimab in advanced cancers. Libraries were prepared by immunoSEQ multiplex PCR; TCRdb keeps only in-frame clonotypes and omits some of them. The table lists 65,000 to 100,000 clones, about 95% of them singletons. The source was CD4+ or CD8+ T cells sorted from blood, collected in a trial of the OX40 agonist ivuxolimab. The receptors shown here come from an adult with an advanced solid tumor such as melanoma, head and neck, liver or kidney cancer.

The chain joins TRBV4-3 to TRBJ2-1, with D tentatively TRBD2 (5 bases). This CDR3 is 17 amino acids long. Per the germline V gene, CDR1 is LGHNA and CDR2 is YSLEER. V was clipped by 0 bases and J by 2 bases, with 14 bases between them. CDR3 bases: TGCGCCAGCAGCCAAGATCATCGGTCTAGCCCCTACAATGAGCAGTTCTTC. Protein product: CASSQDHRSSPYNEQFF.

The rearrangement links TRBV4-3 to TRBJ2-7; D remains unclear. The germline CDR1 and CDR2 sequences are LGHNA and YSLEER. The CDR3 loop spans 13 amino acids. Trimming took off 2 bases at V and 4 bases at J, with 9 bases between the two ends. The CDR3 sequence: CASSQTGDYEQYF. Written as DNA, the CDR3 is TGCGCCAGCAGCCAAACGGGCGATTACGAGCAGTACTTC.

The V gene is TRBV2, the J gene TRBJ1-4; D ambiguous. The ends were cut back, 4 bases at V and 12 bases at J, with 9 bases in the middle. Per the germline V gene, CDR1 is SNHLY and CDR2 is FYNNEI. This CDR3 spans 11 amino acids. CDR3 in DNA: TGTGCCAGCAGTGGGGCAAGAGAACTGTTTTTT. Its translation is CASSGARELFF. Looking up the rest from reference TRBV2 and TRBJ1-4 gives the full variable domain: EPEVTQTPSHQVTQMGQEVILRCVPISNHLYFYWYRQILGQKVEFLVSFYNNEISEKSEIFDDQFSVERPDGSNFTLKIRSTKLEDSAMYFCASSGARELFFGSGTQLSVL.

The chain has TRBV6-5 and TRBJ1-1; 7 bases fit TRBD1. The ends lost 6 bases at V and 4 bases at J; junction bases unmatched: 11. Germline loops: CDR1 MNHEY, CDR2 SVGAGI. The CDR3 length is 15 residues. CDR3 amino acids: CASSRKPGGGTEAFF. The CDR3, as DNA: TGTGCCAGCAGCCGCAAACCAGGGGGTGGCACTGAAGCTTTCTTT.

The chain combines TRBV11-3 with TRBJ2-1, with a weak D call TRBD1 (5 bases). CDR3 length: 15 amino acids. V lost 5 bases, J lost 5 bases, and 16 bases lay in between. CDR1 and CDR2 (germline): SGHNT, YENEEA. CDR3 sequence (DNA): TGTGCCAGCAGCCTCGGCCAAGACAGTCACAATGAGCAGTTCTTC. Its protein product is CASSLGQDSHNEQFF.

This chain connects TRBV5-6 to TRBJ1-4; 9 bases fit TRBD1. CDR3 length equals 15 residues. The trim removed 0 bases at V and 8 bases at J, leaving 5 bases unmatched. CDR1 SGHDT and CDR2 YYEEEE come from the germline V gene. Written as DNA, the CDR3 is TGTGCCAGCAGCTTGGCGACAGGGGGAAAGGAAAAACTGTTTTTT. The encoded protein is CASSLATGGKEKLFF.

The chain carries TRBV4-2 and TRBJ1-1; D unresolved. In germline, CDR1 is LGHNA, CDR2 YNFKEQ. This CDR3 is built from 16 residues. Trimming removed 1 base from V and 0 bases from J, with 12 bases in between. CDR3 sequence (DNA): TGTGCCAGCAGCCAAGCCCAAACGACGCTGAACACTGAAGCTTTCTTT. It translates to CASSQAQTTLNTEAFF.